This T cell receptor beta chain was sequenced in a study of T-cell reconstitution after alpha-beta-depleted transplantation in children. Study observations and caveats: Roughly two months post-transplant, alpha-beta T cells reportedly originated from several hundred graft clones that had expanded.

Preparation of the TCRbeta library used unique molecular identifiers. One entry per CDR3 protein, called by TCRdb with MiXCR from the PCR reads. Here the sample spans 700,000 to 950,000 distinct CDR3 sequences, 16% being singletons. Germline CDR1 and CDR2: SGHRS and YFSETQ. CDR3 length: 19 residues. Trimming removed 3 bases from V and 0 bases from J; junction bases left unmatched: 12. In regard to this clonotype: Its antigen is unknown.

The clonotype comes from a male patient aged 10 to 17 who had a stem cell transplant for acute lymphoblastic leukemia, so the T cells may come from the graft donor. The chain uses TRBV5-1 and TRBJ2-6, with 7 bases fitting TRBD1. Specimen: PBMCs, mostly from graft donor cells, collected 360 days after TCRalphabeta/CD19-depleted stem cell transplant. Written as DNA, the CDR3 is TGCGCCAGCAGCTCCCAACAGGGGCGAGGAGGCTCTGGGGCCAACGTCCTGACTTTC. This sequence encodes CASSSQQGRGGSGANVLTF.